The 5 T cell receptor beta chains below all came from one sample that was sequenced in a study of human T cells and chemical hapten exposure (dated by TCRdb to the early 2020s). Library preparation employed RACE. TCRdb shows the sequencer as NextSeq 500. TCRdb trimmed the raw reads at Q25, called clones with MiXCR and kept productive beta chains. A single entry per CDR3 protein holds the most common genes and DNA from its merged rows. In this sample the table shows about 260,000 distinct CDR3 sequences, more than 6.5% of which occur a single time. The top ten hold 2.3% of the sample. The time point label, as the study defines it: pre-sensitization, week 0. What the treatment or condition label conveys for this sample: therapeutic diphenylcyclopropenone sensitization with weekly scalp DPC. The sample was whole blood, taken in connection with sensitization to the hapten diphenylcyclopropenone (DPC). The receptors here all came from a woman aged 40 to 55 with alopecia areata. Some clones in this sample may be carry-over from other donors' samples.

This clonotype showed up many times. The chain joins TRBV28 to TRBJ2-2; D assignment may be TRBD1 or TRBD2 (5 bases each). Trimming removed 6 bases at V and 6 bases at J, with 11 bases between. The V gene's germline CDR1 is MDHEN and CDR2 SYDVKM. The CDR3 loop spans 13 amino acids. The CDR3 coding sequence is TGTGCCAGCAGCCACCGGGGCGCCGGGGAGCTGTTTTTT. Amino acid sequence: CASSHRGAGELFF. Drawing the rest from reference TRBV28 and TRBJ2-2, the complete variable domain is DVKVTQSSRYLVKRTGEKVFLECVQDMDHENMFWYRQDPGLGLRLIYFSYDVKMKEKGDIPEGYSVSREKKERFSLILESASTNQTSMYLCASSHRGAGELFFGEGSRLTVL.

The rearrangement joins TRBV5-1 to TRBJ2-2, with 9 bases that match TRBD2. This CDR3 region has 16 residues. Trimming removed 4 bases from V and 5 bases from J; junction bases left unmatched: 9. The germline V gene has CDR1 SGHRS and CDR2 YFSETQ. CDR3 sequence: CASSPPGLAVTGELFF. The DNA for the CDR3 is TGCGCCAGCAGCCCGCCGGGACTAGCTGTGACCGGGGAGCTGTTTTTT.

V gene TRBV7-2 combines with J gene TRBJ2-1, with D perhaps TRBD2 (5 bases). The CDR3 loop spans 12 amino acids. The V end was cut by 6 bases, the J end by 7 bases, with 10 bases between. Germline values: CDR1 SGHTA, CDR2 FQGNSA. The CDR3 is CASRFGRNEQFF. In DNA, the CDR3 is TGTGCCAGCAGATTTGGGAGAAATGAGCAGTTCTTC.

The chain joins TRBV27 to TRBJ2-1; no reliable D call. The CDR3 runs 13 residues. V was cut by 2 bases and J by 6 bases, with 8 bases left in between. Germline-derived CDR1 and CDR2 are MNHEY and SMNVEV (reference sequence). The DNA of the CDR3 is TGTGCCAGCAGTTTAAATAGCCGCAATGAGCAGTTCTTC. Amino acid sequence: CASSLNSRNEQFF.

The CDR3 protein is CASSFGLSGTDTQYF. Written as DNA, the CDR3 is TGTGCCAGCAGCTTCGGACTCTCCGGCACAGATACGCAGTATTTT. The V and J genes are TRBV7-9 and TRBJ2-3; D perhaps matches TRBD2 (5 bases). Between the trimmed V and J ends, which lost 3 bases and 1 base, there was a span of 11 bases. The length of the CDR3 is 15 residues. Germline assignment: CDR1 SEHNR and CDR2 FQNEAQ (reference sequence).